This T cell receptor beta chain was captured in a study of cytomegalovirus exposure and HLA in healthy donors (dated by TCRdb to 2017 to 2019). In the study overall: According to a later analysis, one platform produced both the 120 validation repertoires and the approximately 600 repertoires of the first cohort. The study aimed to test whether signatures of past pathogen exposure could be identified by cataloging public T cell receptors. Besides the first cohort of 500 to 700 subjects, a separate validation cohort made up of 120 or so different subjects was used. The study combined high-throughput TCR immunosequencing, statistical association of individual TCRs with disease status, and machine learning to predict cytomegalovirus infection status.

With respect to this clone: The antigen it recognizes is unknown. No quality values exist for individual bases; no much larger clone is one base distant.

The investigation overall reported the following: Of the cluster scores, approximately 94% were above 0 in a later analysis, which found that TCRs clustered in the first cohort also tended to co-occur in the roughly 130 validation repertoires. Most TCR sequences were observed very rarely across donors, whereas some public TCRs were present in many individuals. The validation cohort had no HLA typing available for a later analysis, so co-occurrence within that cohort was assessed over all 130 or so repertoires. Three of the identified cytomegalovirus-associated TCR beta chains were confirmed in vitro to be specific for cytomegalovirus antigens. Cytomegalovirus status was reported to be diagnosed by the classifier with high specificity and sensitivity in both the original and validation cohorts. The study gave a list of roughly 150 TCR beta chains associated with cytomegalovirus. The authors suggested that the approach could potentially be extended to other disease states and immunological phenotypes.

The library was prepared using the immunoSEQ multiplex PCR assay. For the original study's pipeline: A statistical classification framework was built to diagnose cytomegalovirus status from the catalog of TCR beta chain sequences. Entries here come from immuneACCESS through TCRdb and include only in-frame sequences with V and J called. Some clones fail to appear in such tables; in the studies checked, an unresolved V gene covers under half of the shortfall, and the cause of the remainder is unknown. Clone size and V and J calls were adopted from that table, with D and trimming inferred from the DNA. This sample holds some 130,000 clones; roughly 87% were observed only once. The leading ten clones occupy 1% to 1.5% of the sample. Separate from the roughly 650-subject first cohort, the validation cohort of about 120 subjects was the group to which the donors belonged. The TCR comes from a woman younger than 35 in good health and CMV-seronegative. The sequencing input was PBMCs.

The bases read TGTGCCAGTAAGCCCCGCAATCAGCCCCAGCATTTT. Its protein reads: CASKPRNQPQHF. This sequence uses TRBV19 and TRBJ1-5; too little of a D gene remains to name it. V sheds 7 bases and J sheds 2 bases, leaving 6 bases between their ends. From the germline V gene (reference sequence), CDR1 is LNHDA and CDR2 is SQIVND. Spanning cysteine to phenylalanine, the CDR3 consists of 12 amino acids. Here the CDR3 DNA is all that survives: 36 bases in frame from base 1.